Shown below are 10 T cell receptor beta chains from a single sample sequenced in a study of blood T cell repertoires in COVID-19. The repertoire was sequenced with immunoSEQ multiplex PCR; TCRdb's copy has only in-frame clones and lacks some. The sample has approximately 290,000 clones; about 80% are singletons. Input material: peripheral blood. The receptors shown here come from a person aged 65-85 years with COVID-19, enrolled during active disease.

The sample holds a few counts of this clone. The V call is TRBV5-6, the J call TRBJ1-6; TRBD1 agrees at 7 bases. Germline CDR1 reads SGHDT; CDR2 reads YYEEEE. This CDR3 spans 15 amino acids. V dropped 4 bases and J dropped 6; count of bases not matched to a gene: 7. The CDR3 DNA is TGTGCCAGCAGCCAAGCAGGGGGAGGTAATTCACCCCTCCACTTT. It yields the protein CASSQAGGGNSPLHF.

The chain couples TRBV19 to TRBJ2-1; TRBD1 agrees at 7 bases. The CDR3 has 15 amino acids. The germline CDR1 and CDR2 sequences are LNHDA and SQIVND (reference sequence). The V gene end was trimmed by 2 bases and the J gene end by 6 bases; junction bases not matched to a gene: 7. The DNA of the CDR3 is TGTGCCAGTAGTATAATCCGGGACAGCCTCAATGAGCAGTTCTTC. Its translation: CASSIIRDSLNEQFF.

This chain uses TRBV18 with TRBJ2-7; D gene ambiguous. Trimming removed 5 bases at V and 5 bases at J, with 7 bases between. Germline lookup yields CDR1 KGHSH and CDR2 LQKENI. The CDR3 runs 11 residues. The CDR3 bases are TGTGCCAGCTCATCAAGCGACGAGCAGTACTTC. Translating it yields CASSSSDEQYF.

The V call is TRBV7-2, the J call TRBJ1-2; D uncertain. This CDR3 contains 14 residues. V dropped 0 bases and J dropped 8 bases, with 13 bases sitting between them. Germline-derived CDR1 and CDR2 are SGHTA and FQGNSA. The CDR3: CASSLAGDSRGYTF. In nucleotides, the CDR3 is TGTGCCAGCAGCTTAGCCGGGGATTCCAGAGGCTACACCTTC. The whole variable domain, filled in from reference TRBV7-2 and TRBJ1-2, reads GAGVSQSPSNKVTEKGKDVELRCDPISGHTALYWYRQSLGQGLEFLIYFQGNSAPDKSGLPSDRFSAERTGGSVSTLTIQRTQQEDSAVYLCASSLAGDSRGYTFGSGTRLTVV.

This chain links TRBV30 with TRBJ1-3; D ambiguous. Germline V gene lookup returns CDR1 GTSNPN and CDR2 SVGIG (reference sequence). Trimming pared 2 bases from V and 11 bases from J, leaving 13 bases between. This CDR3 has 12 amino acids. CDR3 bases: TGTGCCTGGAGTCCAGTTGAATTACCCATATATTTT. Translating it yields CAWSPVELPIYF.

V usage is TRBV4-3 and J usage is TRBJ1-6, with 8 bases lining up with TRBD1. From germline, CDR1 is LGHNA and CDR2 YSLEER. The CDR3 is 15 amino acids. V shed 3 bases and J 8 bases; nucleotides not matched to a gene: 6. The CDR3 is CASSQGGRGHSPLHF. Written as DNA, the CDR3 is TGCGCCAGCAGCCAGGGGGGCAGGGGGCATTCACCCCTCCACTTT.

This chain connects TRBV19 to TRBJ1-1; no definite D call. CDR3 length equals 14 residues. Germline assignment: CDR1 LNHDA and CDR2 SQIVND (reference sequence). Trimming took 3 bases from V and 2 from J, leaving 10 bases between them. The CDR3, as DNA: TGTGCCAGTAGTATCGGCCAGACTAACACTGAAGCTTTCTTT. It specifies CASSIGQTNTEAFF.

This clone showed up just a few times. The J gene is TRBJ2-7, the V gene TRBV27, with TRBD2 matching 13 bases. The CDR3 contains 17 residues. The V gene end was trimmed by 5 bases and the J gene end by 5 bases; junction bases not matched to a gene: 12. CDR1 is MNHEY, CDR2 SMNVEV, per germline (reference sequence). Written as DNA, the CDR3 is TGTGCCAGCAGTGGGGGGAGGACTAGCGGGAGTAGTAACGAGCAGTACTTC. Translated, it gives CASSGGRTSGSSNEQYF.

This clone was detected once. The gene calls are TRBV5-4 and TRBJ1-2, with 7 nucleotides matching TRBD1. The CDR3 is 15 residues long. The V gene end was trimmed by 4 bases and the J gene end by 1 base; junction bases not matched to a gene: 7. The germline V gene encodes CDR1 SGHNT and CDR2 YYREEE (reference sequence). The CDR3 DNA reads as TGTGCCAGCAGCATAACAGGGGCAAATAACTATGGCTACACCTTC. This translates into CASSITGANNYGYTF.

CDR3 region: CASSFGENTEAFF. Written as DNA, the CDR3 is TGTGCCAGCAGTTTCGGTGAAAACACTGAAGCTTTCTTT. The chain combines TRBV27 with TRBJ1-1, with D hard to call. In germline, CDR1 is MNHEY, CDR2 SMNVEV (reference sequence). The CDR3 spans 13 residues. Trimming pared 3 bases from V and 2 bases from J, leaving 7 bases between.